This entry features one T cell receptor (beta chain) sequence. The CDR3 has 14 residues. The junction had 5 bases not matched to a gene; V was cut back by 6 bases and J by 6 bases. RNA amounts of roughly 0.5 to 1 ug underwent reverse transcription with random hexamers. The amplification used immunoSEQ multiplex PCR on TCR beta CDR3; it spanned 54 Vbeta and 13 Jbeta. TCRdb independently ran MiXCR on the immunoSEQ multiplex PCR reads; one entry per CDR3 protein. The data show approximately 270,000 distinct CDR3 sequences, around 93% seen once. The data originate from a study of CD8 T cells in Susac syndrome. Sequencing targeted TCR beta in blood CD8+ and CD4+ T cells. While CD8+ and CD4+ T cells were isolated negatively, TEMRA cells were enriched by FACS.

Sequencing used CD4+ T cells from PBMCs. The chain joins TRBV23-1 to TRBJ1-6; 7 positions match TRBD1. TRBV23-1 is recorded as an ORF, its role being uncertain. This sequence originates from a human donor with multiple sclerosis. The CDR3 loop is CASRTGSGNSPLHF. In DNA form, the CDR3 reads TGCGCCAGCAGGACAGGGAGTGGTAATTCACCCCTCCACTTT.